The 18 T cell receptor beta chains reported below all come from one sample, sequenced in a study of breast tumors, draining lymph nodes, adjacent tissues. TCRdb re-called the multiplex PCR reads with MiXCR, one entry per CDR3 protein. The data show approximately 210,000 distinct CDR3 sequences, about 32% seen once. The lymph nodes were axillary draining lymph nodes from breast cancer patients. Sequencing was carried out using axillary lymph node tissue. These receptors all come from a female donor with breast cancer. Some clones in this sample may be carry-over from other donors' samples.

Worth noting for this clonotype: It may be a read error: a sequence one base away is much more abundant. V gene TRBV28 combines with J gene TRBJ2-7; D gene unclear. Looked up from germline, CDR1 is MDHEN and CDR2 is SYDVKM. The CDR3 is made up of 14 amino acids. The CDR3 here is CASSLRHGGYEQCF. CDR3 DNA sequence: TGTGCCAGCAGTTTACGCCACGGTGGCTACGAGCAGTGCTTC.

This clonotype occurred many times. The chain is built from TRBV20-1 and TRBJ1-5; D perhaps matches TRBD1 (5 bases). Germline V gene data show CDR1 as DFQATT and CDR2 as SNEGSKA (reference sequence). This CDR3 is 14 amino acids long. V was shortened by 5 bases and J by 4 bases, with 15 bases between the two germline ends. CDR3 nucleotides: TGCAGTGCTCCCCGCAGGGAACAGAATCAGCCCCAGCATTTT. Translated, it gives CSAPRREQNQPQHF.

Many counts were recorded for this clonotype. The chain is built from TRBV6-1 and TRBJ2-3; TRBD1 matches at 10 bases. This CDR3 has 13 residues. The V gene's germline CDR1 is MNHNS and CDR2 SASEGT. J was trimmed by 6 bases and V by 10 bases; bases with no gene match: 7. Here the CDR3 reads CATPGQGKDTQYF. The CDR3, as DNA: TGTGCCACCCCGGGACAGGGGAAGGATACGCAGTATTTT.

This clonotype occurred a few times. A read error is possible here, since a much larger clone lies one base away. This sequence joins TRBV5-1 and TRBJ2-1; the D gene is possibly TRBD2 (6 bases). Germline V gene sequence: CDR1 SGHRS, CDR2 YFSETQ. There are 13 residues in the CDR3. Written as DNA, the CDR3 is TGCGCCAGCAGCTTGGAGCGGGTCAATGACCAGTTCTTC. Translating gives CASSLERVNDQFF.

This clonotype was detected ten times or more. The genes are TRBV7-2 and TRBJ2-5; 11 positions agree with TRBD1. Germline trimming cut 5 bases from V and 9 bases from J; bases unmatched to any gene: 17. CDR1 and CDR2 (germline): SGHTA, FQGNSA. This CDR3 has 17 residues. CDR3 in amino acids: CASSPAFSGQGDEPQYF. The CDR3 nucleotides read TGTGCCAGCAGCCCCGCTTTTTCGGGACAGGGGGACGAGCCCCAGTACTTC.

This clonotype was detected many times. The chain uses TRBV10-2 and TRBJ1-5; 7 bases agree with TRBD1. This CDR3 comprises 15 residues. The germline gives CDR1 WSHSY, CDR2 SAAADI. V gave up 3 bases and J gave up 3 bases; unmatched junction bases: 5. The CDR3: CASSDPQGSNQPQHF. The CDR3 coding sequence is TGCGCCAGCAGTGACCCACAGGGGTCCAATCAGCCCCAGCATTTT.

This clonotype was detected ten times or more. This CDR3 is CSADAGLSYEQYF. The CDR3 nucleotides read TGCAGTGCTGATGCGGGACTCAGCTACGAGCAGTACTTC. The chain has TRBV20-1 and TRBJ2-7; D possibly corresponds to TRBD2 (6 bases). Germline V gene data show CDR1 as DFQATT and CDR2 as SNEGSKA (reference sequence). Trimming cost V 5 bases and J 3 bases, with 14 bases left between them. The CDR3 loop spans 13 amino acids.

The chain carries TRBV7-9 and TRBJ2-2; TRBD1 matches at 7 bases. V lost 1 base, J lost 6 bases, and 5 bases stayed unmatched. The CDR3 spans 15 residues. Germline CDR1 SEHNR, CDR2 FQNEAQ (reference sequence). CDR3 sequence: CASSLVQGFAGELFF. The CDR3 DNA sequence: TGTGCCAGCAGCTTAGTACAGGGGTTCGCCGGGGAGCTGTTTTTT.

Ten or more counts support this clonotype. This chain connects TRBV20-1 to TRBJ2-2; D gene unclear. Per germline, CDR1 DFQATT and CDR2 SNEGSKA (reference sequence). The CDR3 totals 11 residues. Trimming cost V 3 bases and J 7 bases, with 6 bases left between them. DNA of the CDR3: TGCAGTGCTAGCTGGGTCGGGGAGCTGTTTTTT. Translated: CSASWVGELFF.

This clonotype was seen repeatedly, ten times or more. The genes are TRBV20-1 and TRBJ2-1; D is undetermined. V was trimmed by 5 bases and J by 4 bases, leaving 15 bases between them. Germline V gene lookup returns CDR1 DFQATT and CDR2 SNEGSKA (reference sequence). This CDR3 contains 14 residues. The DNA for the CDR3 is TGCAGTGCTTCCGGGCCCTGGGGTTACAATGAGCAGTTCTTC. It translates to CSASGPWGYNEQFF.

V usage is TRBV5-1 and J usage is TRBJ2-3; D gene uncertain. Germline CDR1 and CDR2: SGHRS and YFSETQ. The CDR3 runs to 13 residues. Trimming took 5 bases from V and 5 from J, leaving 12 bases between them. The CDR3 protein is CASRNQPGDTQYF. In nucleotides, the CDR3 is TGCGCCAGCAGGAATCAACCTGGAGATACGCAGTATTTT.

At least ten counts were recorded for this clonotype. The genes are TRBV11-1 and TRBJ2-7, with 10 nucleotides matching TRBD1. This CDR3 is 14 amino acids long. The J segment lost 3 bases and the V segment lost 5 bases, leaving 4 bases of the junction unmatched. The germline gives CDR1 SGHAT, CDR2 FQDESV (reference sequence). For the CDR3, the DNA is TGTGCCAGCAGCCCAAGGACAGGGGGCTACGAGCAGTACTTC. Its protein is CASSPRTGGYEQYF.

The chain couples TRBV19 to TRBJ2-5; the D gene is possibly TRBD1 (5 bases). The CDR3 covers 14 residues. The germline V gene has CDR1 LNHDA and CDR2 SQIVND (reference sequence). V lost 3 bases, J lost 9 bases, and 17 bases lay in between. The CDR3 DNA reads TGTGCCAGTAGTATTGGCAGGGCAGGGCAGCCCCAGTACTTC. Translated, it gives CASSIGRAGQPQYF. Full variable domain (outside the CDR3, taken from reference TRBV19 and TRBJ2-5): DGGITQSPKYLFRKEGQNVTLSCEQNLNHDAMYWYRQDPGQGLRLIYYSQIVNDFQKGDIAEGYSVSREKKESFPLTVTSAQKNPTAFYLCASSIGRAGQPQYFGPGTRLLVL.

This clonotype was seen repeatedly, ten times or more. The rearrangement joins TRBV4-2 to TRBJ1-2; D remains unclear. CDR3 size: 17 residues. The germline CDR1 and CDR2 sequences are LGHNA and YNFKEQ. V lost 3 bases to trimming and J lost 8 bases, with 25 bases between them. The CDR3 sequence: CASSQRDTPDLNKGYTF. The CDR3 nucleotides are TGTGCCAGCAGCCAGAGGGATACACCGGACCTAAACAAGGGCTACACCTTC.

This clonotype was detected many times. V and J are TRBV5-1 and TRBJ2-5; possibly TRBD1 or TRBD2 for D (5 bases each). The V gene lost 5 bases and the J gene lost 1 base, with 9 bases spanning the gap. From germline, CDR1 is SGHRS and CDR2 YFSETQ. The CDR3 covers 13 residues. The CDR3 loop is CASRTRGQETQYF. The CDR3 bases are TGCGCCAGCAGAACTAGGGGCCAAGAGACCCAGTACTTC.

In the case of this clonotype: Relative to the germline gene, one junction end is altered; a read error may explain this. The chain links TRBV25-1 to TRBJ2-6; D unclear. Germline lookup yields CDR1 MGHDK and CDR2 SYGVNS. The CDR3 spans 15 residues. Here the CDR3 DNA reads TGTGCCGGCAGTGAGTTCGGCTCTGGGGCCAACGTCCTGACTTTC. This sequence encodes CAGSEFGSGANVLTF.

This clonotype was observed at least ten times. The chain is built from TRBV9 and TRBJ2-5; D might be TRBD1 (5 bases). The CDR3 loop spans 13 amino acids. The V end lost 2 bases, the J end lost 2 bases, and 7 bases lay between the germline ends. Germline values: CDR1 SGDLS, CDR2 YYNGEE. This chain's CDR3 is CASSVGQQETQYF. DNA of the CDR3: TGTGCCAGCAGCGTGGGGCAACAAGAGACCCAGTACTTC.

This clonotype has only a few counts. J is TRBJ2-6 and V is TRBV28; tentatively, D is TRBD1 (5 bases). Trimming cost V 7 bases and J 0 bases, with 10 bases left between them. Germline-derived CDR1 and CDR2 are MDHEN and SYDVKM. The CDR3 runs to 15 residues. In DNA form, the CDR3 reads TGTGCCAGCAACCGACAGAGCTCTGGGGCCAACGTCCTGACTTTC. It encodes CASNRQSSGANVLTF.